A single TCR beta chain is shown here with its context. Its cognate antigen is unknown. Without the conserved terminal phenylalanine or tryptophan, this CDR3 likely stems from a read error. The DNA is left out, because the CDR3 cannot be placed on it with certainty; the CDR3 is given as TCRdb lists it. The data were taken from a study of tumor-infiltrating lymphocytes in primary liver carcinoma. Turning to the study itself: With diameters of roughly 4 to 10 cm, tumors were stage T1-T3 N0M0. Samples returned roughly 3.65 to 7.13 million productive TCRbeta reads each. Read depth did not differ significantly between tissue types. General study points: Researchers report that only about 7.5-25% of top clones turned up in all five tumor regions.

Germline V lookup: CDR1 SGHAT, CDR2 FQDESV (reference sequence). With termini counted, the CDR3 has 17 amino acids. Unsorted bulk tissue of roughly 18-31 mg yielded co-extracted RNA and DNA. Each participant had primary liver carcinoma, and surgical resection was the treatment. cDNA specific to TCR beta was made from 500 ng of total RNA, with a constant-region primer employed for priming. Researchers made the TCR beta libraries by running three nested multiplex PCR rounds with slightly modified ARM-PCR. Use of TRBV1-TRBV30 forward primers with a C-beta reverse primer characterized the first two PCR rounds, which lasted around 9 cycles each. TCRdb passed the multiplex PCR reads through MiXCR, listing each CDR3 protein once. The table lists approximately 190,000 distinct CDR3 sequences, 85% of them singletons.

The origin of this receptor is a man aged 40-50 years with primary liver carcinoma and hepatitis B virus infection. The sequenced material came from tumor tissue from primary liver carcinoma. This rearrangement joins TRBV11-1 to TRBJ2-4; TRBD2 is taken as the D call from the table, unchecked against the DNA. CDR3 amino acids: CASSFSGASGTKNIRYI.